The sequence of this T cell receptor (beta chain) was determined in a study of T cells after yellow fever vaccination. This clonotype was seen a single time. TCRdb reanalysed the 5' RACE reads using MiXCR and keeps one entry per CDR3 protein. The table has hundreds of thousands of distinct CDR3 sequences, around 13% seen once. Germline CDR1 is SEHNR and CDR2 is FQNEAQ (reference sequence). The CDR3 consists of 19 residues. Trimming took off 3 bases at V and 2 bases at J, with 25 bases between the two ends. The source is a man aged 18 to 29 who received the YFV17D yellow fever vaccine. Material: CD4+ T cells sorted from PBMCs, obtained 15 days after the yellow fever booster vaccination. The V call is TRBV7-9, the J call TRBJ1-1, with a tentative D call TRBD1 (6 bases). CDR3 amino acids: CASSLGWGAGRKANTEAFF. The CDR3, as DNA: TGTGCCAGCAGCTTGGGTTGGGGGGCGGGACGGAAGGCAAACACTGAAGCTTTCTTT.